The source of this T cell receptor beta chain is a study of shared clonotypes between healthy human individuals. Produced via immunoSEQ multiplex PCR; TCRdb's table is partial and in-frame only. This sample carries more than 400,000 clones, about 95% of them seen once, and the ten largest clones take 0.055% to 0.075%. This CDR3 is 14 amino acids long. J gave up 2 bases and V 5 bases, and 2 bases lay outside the gene matches. In germline, CDR1 is MNHEY, CDR2 SMNVEV (reference sequence). The V and J genes are TRBV27 and TRBJ1-3; 8 bases fit TRBD1. This clonotype was sampled from a woman younger than 45 in good health. What was sequenced was naive CD4+ T cells sorted from blood. Noted subset: CD45RA+ positively selected. CDR3 loop: CASSKQGAGNTIYF. The CDR3 DNA reads as TGTGCCAGCAGTAAACAGGGGGCTGGAAACACCATATATTTT.